These T cell receptor beta chains were read from a single sample in a study of T cells in Graves' hyperthyroidism and ophthalmopathy. Each CDR3 protein is one row after TCRdb ran MiXCR on the multiplex PCR reads. Here the sample spans around 660,000 distinct CDR3 sequences, 40% to 55% being singletons. The specimen sequenced was peripheral blood or thyroid tissue (not recorded which). The receptors derive from an adult man with Graves' disease, either hyperthyroidism or ophthalmopathy (not recorded which). Both conserved end residues are part of each CDR3. The order of the fields is V gene, J gene, clone size, D gene, CDR3 DNA, CDR3 protein. D genes are given only for firm matches. Clone size is not always given. Where it is, it says once, few, many or a class for expanded clones.

>TRBV27|TRBJ1-6|-|-
TGTGCCAGCAGTTTCGCCTTGAATTCACCCCTCCACTTT
CASSFALNSPLHF
>TRBV12-3/TRBV12-4|TRBJ1-2|-|-
TGTGCCAGCAGCGTGACAGGATCTCCTGGCTACACCTTC
CASSVTGSPGYTF
>TRBV6-1|TRBJ2-5|-|-
TGTGCCAGCGGACCCGGACCCCAAGAGACCCAGTACTTC
CASGPGPQETQYF
>TRBV7-2|TRBJ2-7|-|TRBD2
TGTGCCAGCAGTTTTGCGGTAGCGGGAGCCTACGAGCAGTACTTC
CASSFAVAGAYEQYF
>TRBV7-9|TRBJ2-5|many|-
TGTGCCAGCAGCTTATCCAGGACTTACCAAGAGACCCAGTACTTC
CASSLSRTYQETQYF
>TRBV19|TRBJ2-7|few|-
TGTGCCAGTAGTCCCCGGGGAATTTCAGAGCAGTACTTC
CASSPRGISEQYF
>TRBV29-1|TRBJ2-7|-|-
TGCAGCGTGATGGACGGCCCCTACGAGCAGTACTTC
CSVMDGPYEQYF
>TRBV24-1|TRBJ2-6|many|TRBD1
TGTGCCACCAGTGATCCACGACAGGGGAGAGGGGTCCTGACTTTC
CATSDPRQGRGVLTF
>TRBV12-3/TRBV12-4|TRBJ1-5|-|-
TGTGCCAGCAGTTTAGGTCAGGGTTTCAATCAGCCCCAGCATTTT
CASSLGQGFNQPQHF
>TRBV2|TRBJ1-2|-|TRBD1
TGTGCCAGCCGTGTAGGGCAGGGGGACTATGGCTACACCTTC
CASRVGQGDYGYTF
>TRBV29-1|TRBJ1-2|-|-
TGCAGCGTGGCCGTCGGGGGCTATGGCTACACCTTC
CSVAVGGYGYTF
>TRBV29-1|TRBJ1-2|-|TRBD1
TGCAGCCGAGGACAGGGGAGCCGAGGCTACACCTTC
CSRGQGSRGYTF
>TRBV7-3|TRBJ1-6|few|TRBD1
TGTGCCAGCAGCCCGGGACAGGAAAATTCACCCCTCCACTTT
CASSPGQENSPLHF
>TRBV29-1|TRBJ1-2|-|TRBD1
TGCAGCGTGATAGGGGACAGCTCCTATGGCTACACCTTC
CSVIGDSSYGYTF
>TRBV12-3/TRBV12-4|TRBJ2-6|-|-
TGTGCCAGCAGCCTAGTGAGGGCTGGGGCCAACGTCCTGACTTTC
CASSLVRAGANVLTF
>TRBV2|TRBJ1-2|-|TRBD1
TGTGCCAGCAGCCGCGGGACAGCAGCTAACTATGACTACACCTTC
CASSRGTAANYDYTF
>TRBV2|TRBJ1-2|-|-
TGTGCCAGCCCAAACGGACGGTCAGAGGATCTTTATGGCTACACCTTC
CASPNGRSEDLYGYTF
>TRBV9|TRBJ1-1|-|-
TGTGCCAGCAGCGTAGTGGTGTCTGGGCAGGCTTTCTTT
CASSVVVSGQAFF
>TRBV29-1|TRBJ1-6|-|-
TGCAGCGCCATGGACAGCCCCGGTGCTAATTCACCCCTCCACTTT
CSAMDSPGANSPLHF
>TRBV7-9|TRBJ2-5|few|TRBD2
TGTGCCAGCAGCGAAATCGATTCCTGGACTAGCGGGGAGCAAGAGACCCAGTACTTC
CASSEIDSWTSGEQETQYF
>TRBV27|TRBJ1-5|-|TRBD1
TGTGCCAGCAGCTTAGGCGGGACAGGCATCAATCAGCCCCAGCATTTT
CASSLGGTGINQPQHF
>TRBV10-3|TRBJ1-5|many|-
TGTGCCATCAGTGTTGATCTAGTAAATCAGCCCCAGCATTTT
CAISVDLVNQPQHF
>TRBV20-1|TRBJ1-3|many|TRBD1
TGCAGTGCTAGTATTGGGGGACAGGGGAACACCATATATTTT
CSASIGGQGNTIYF
>TRBV20-1|TRBJ2-5|-|TRBD2
TGCAGTGGGAGGGGGCTAGCGGGATACCAAGAGACCCAGTACTTC
CSGRGLAGYQETQYF
>TRBV7-2|TRBJ2-7|-|-
TGTGCCAGCAGCCCCGGGGTCTACTACGAGCAGTACTTC
CASSPGVYYEQYF
>TRBV27|TRBJ1-1|few|TRBD1
TGTGCCAGCAGTTTGGGGACAGTTCCCACTGAAGCTTTCTTT
CASSLGTVPTEAFF
>TRBV24-1|TRBJ1-2|-|-
TGTGCCACCAGTGATCCCGGGCCCTTAGATGGCTACACCTTC
CATSDPGPLDGYTF
>TRBV7-2|TRBJ2-7|few|-
TGTGCCAGCAGCCCCGAACCGGGACAACAATACGAGCAGTACTTC
CASSPEPGQQYEQYF
>TRBV7-9|TRBJ2-7|-|-
TGTGCCAGCAGGTTTGGGGGCAGGGGGGACTACGAGCAGTACTTC
CASRFGGRGDYEQYF
>TRBV7-9|TRBJ1-1|many|-
TGTGCCAGCAGCCGGGAGCAAACTTTCTTT
CASSREQTFF
>TRBV20-1|TRBJ2-5|few|-
TGCAGTGCTAGAGATTCGGAGGAGCTAAAAGAGACCCAGTACTTC
CSARDSEELKETQYF
>TRBV2|TRBJ1-1|-|-
TGTGCCAGCAGTCCTATCGGGACGGGAAACACTGAAGCTTTCTTT
CASSPIGTGNTEAFF
>TRBV7-2|TRBJ2-5|many|-
TGTGCCAGCAGCTTAGGACCCCAAGAGACCCAGTACTTC
CASSLGPQETQYF
>TRBV19|TRBJ1-3|-|-
TGTGCCAGCGGCAGGGGTTCTGGAAACACCATATATTTT
CASGRGSGNTIYF
>TRBV7-7|TRBJ2-5|once|TRBD2
TGTGCTAGCAGCCGCCTCGGGACTAGCGTTAAGACCCAGTACTTC
CASSRLGTSVKTQYF
>TRBV5-1|TRBJ1-1|-|-
TGCGCCAGCAGCTTGGATGGGCGACAGCGAGACACTGAAGCTTTCTTT
CASSLDGRQRDTEAFF
>TRBV7-9|TRBJ1-4|few|TRBD1
TGTGCCAGCAGCTTTGCGACAGGGAGGGATGAAAAACTGTTTTTT
CASSFATGRDEKLFF
>TRBV25-1|TRBJ1-5|-|TRBD1
TGTGCCATCAGTGCAGGGGGCCGTAATCAGCCCCAGCATTTT
CAISAGGRNQPQHF
>TRBV15|TRBJ2-5|once|TRBD2
TGTGCCACCAGCAGAGAGACTAGCGGGGGGCCCCAAGAGACCCAGTACTTC
CATSRETSGGPQETQYF